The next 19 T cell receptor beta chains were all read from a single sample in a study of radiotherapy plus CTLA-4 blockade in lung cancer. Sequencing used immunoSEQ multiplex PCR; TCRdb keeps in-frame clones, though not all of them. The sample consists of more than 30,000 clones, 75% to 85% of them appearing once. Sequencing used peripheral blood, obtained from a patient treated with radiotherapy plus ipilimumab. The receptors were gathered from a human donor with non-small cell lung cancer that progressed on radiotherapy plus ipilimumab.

CDR3 sequence: CASSIAGTRTGAETQYF. In nucleotides, the CDR3 is TGTGCCAGTAGTATAGCGGGCACCCGGACAGGGGCGGAGACCCAGTACTTC. The chain is built from TRBV19 and TRBJ2-5, with TRBD1 matching over 9 bases. V dropped 1 base and J dropped 5; count of bases not matched to a gene: 11. This CDR3 contains 17 residues. The germline V gene has CDR1 LNHDA and CDR2 SQIVND (reference sequence).

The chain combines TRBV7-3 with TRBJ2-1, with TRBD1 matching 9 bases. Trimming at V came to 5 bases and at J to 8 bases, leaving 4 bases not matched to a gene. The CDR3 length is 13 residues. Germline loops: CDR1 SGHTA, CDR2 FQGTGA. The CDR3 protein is CASSRQGGDEQFF. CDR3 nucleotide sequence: TGTGCCAGCAGCCGACAGGGGGGAGATGAGCAGTTCTTC.

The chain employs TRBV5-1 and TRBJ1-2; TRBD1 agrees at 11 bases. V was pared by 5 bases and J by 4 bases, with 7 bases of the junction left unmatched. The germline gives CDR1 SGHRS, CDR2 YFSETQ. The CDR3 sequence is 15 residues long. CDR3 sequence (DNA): TGCGCCAGCAGTATGGACAGGGGGCCAACCTATGGCTACACCTTC. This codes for CASSMDRGPTYGYTF.

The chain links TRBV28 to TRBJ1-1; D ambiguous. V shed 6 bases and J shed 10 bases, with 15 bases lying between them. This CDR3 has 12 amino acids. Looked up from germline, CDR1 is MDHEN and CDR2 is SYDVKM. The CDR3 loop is CASRTPGRLAFF. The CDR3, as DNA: TGTGCCAGCAGAACCCCGGGGAGATTAGCTTTCTTT.

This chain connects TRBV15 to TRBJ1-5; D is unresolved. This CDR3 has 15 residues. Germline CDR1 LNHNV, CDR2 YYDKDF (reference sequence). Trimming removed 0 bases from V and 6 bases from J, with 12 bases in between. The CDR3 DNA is TGTGCCACCAGCAGAGATTTGCGGGAAGGTCAGCCCCAGCATTTT. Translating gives CATSRDLREGQPQHF. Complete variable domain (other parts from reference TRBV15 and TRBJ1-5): DAMVIQNPRYQVTQFGKPVTLSCSQTLNHNVMYWYQQKSSQAPKLLFHYYDKDFNNEADTPDNFQSRRPNTSFCFLDIRSPGLGDTAMYLCATSRDLREGQPQHFGDGTRLSIL.

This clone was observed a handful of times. CDR3 in DNA: TGTGCCAGCAGCGGGGGACAGGGGTTCACCGGGGAGCTGTTTTTT. Its translation: CASSGGQGFTGELFF. This chain links TRBV9 with TRBJ2-2, with TRBD1 matching over 10 bases. CDR1 SGDLS and CDR2 YYNGEE come from the germline V gene. The CDR3 covers 15 residues. Trimming took 3 bases from V and 4 from J; bases not matched to a gene: 3.

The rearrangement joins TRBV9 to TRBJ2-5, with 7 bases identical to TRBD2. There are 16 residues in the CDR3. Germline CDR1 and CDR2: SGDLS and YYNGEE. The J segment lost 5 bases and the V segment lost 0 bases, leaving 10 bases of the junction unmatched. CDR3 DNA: TGTGCCAGCAGCGTAGCAGGGAGGGCGACCCGGGAGACCCAGTACTTC. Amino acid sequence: CASSVAGRATRETQYF. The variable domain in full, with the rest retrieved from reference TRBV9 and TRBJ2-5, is DSGVTQTPKHLITATGQRVTLRCSPRSGDLSVYWYQQSLDQGLQFLIQYYNGEERAKGNILERFSAQQFPDLHSELNLSSLELGDSALYFCASSVAGRATRETQYFGPGTRLLVL.

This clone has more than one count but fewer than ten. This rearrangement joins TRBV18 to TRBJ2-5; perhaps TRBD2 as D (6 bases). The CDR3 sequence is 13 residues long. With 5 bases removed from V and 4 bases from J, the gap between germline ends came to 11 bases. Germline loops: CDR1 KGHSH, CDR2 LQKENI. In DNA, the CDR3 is TGTGCCAGCTCAAGGGAGGCCGGAGAGACCCAGTACTTC. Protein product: CASSREAGETQYF.

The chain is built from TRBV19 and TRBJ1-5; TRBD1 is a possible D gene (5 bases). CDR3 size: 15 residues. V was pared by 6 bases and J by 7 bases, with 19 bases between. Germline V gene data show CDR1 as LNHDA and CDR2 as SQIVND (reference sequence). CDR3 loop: CASSDAGTQQQPQHF. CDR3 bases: TGTGCCAGTAGCGACGCCGGGACTCAACAGCAGCCCCAGCATTTT. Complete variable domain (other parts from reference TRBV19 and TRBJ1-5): DGGITQSPKYLFRKEGQNVTLSCEQNLNHDAMYWYRQDPGQGLRLIYYSQIVNDFQKGDIAEGYSVSREKKESFPLTVTSAQKNPTAFYLCASSDAGTQQQPQHFGDGTRLSIL.

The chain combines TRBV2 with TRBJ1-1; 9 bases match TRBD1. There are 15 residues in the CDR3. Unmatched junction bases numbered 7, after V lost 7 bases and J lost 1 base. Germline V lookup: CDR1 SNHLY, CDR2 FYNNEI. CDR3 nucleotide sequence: TGTGCCAGCAAACAGGGGGCGACGGAGAACACTGAAGCTTTCTTT. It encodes CASKQGATENTEAFF. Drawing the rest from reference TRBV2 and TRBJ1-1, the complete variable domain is EPEVTQTPSHQVTQMGQEVILRCVPISNHLYFYWYRQILGQKVEFLVSFYNNEISEKSEIFDDQFSVERPDGSNFTLKIRSTKLEDSAMYFCASKQGATENTEAFFGQGTRLTVV.

CDR3 amino acids: CASSPGTTNTGELFF. CDR3 nucleotides: TGCGCCAGCAGCCCCGGGACAACGAACACCGGGGAGCTGTTTTTT. This sequence joins TRBV5-1 and TRBJ2-2; weak D call: TRBD1 (6 bases). This CDR3 has 15 residues. CDR1 and CDR2 from the germline V gene are SGHRS and YFSETQ. The V end lost 4 bases, the J end lost 0 bases, and 10 bases lay between the germline ends.

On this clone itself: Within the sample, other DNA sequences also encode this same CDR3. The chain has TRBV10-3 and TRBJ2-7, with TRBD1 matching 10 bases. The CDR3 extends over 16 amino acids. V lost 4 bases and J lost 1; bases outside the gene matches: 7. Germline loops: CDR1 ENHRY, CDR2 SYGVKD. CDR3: CAISGGRDRGSYEQYF. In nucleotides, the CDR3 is TGTGCCATCAGTGGAGGCCGGGACAGGGGTTCCTACGAGCAGTACTTC.

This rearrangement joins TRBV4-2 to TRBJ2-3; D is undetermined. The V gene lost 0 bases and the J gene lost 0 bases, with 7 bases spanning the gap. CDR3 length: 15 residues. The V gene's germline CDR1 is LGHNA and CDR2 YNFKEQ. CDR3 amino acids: CASSQEAVSTDTQYF. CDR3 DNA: TGTGCCAGCAGCCAAGAGGCTGTAAGCACAGATACGCAGTATTTT.

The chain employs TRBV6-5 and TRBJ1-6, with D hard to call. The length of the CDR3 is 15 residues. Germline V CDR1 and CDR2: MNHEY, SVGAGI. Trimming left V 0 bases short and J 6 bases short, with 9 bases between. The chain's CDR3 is CASSYSQASNSPLHF. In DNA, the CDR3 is TGTGCCAGCAGTTACTCGCAGGCTTCTAATTCACCCCTCCACTTT.

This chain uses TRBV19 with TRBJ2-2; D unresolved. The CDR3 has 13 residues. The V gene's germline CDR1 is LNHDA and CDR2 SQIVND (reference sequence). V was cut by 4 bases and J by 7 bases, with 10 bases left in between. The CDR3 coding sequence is TGTGCCAGTAGTACCCAGTCGGGCGGGGAGCTGTTTTTT. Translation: CASSTQSGGELFF.

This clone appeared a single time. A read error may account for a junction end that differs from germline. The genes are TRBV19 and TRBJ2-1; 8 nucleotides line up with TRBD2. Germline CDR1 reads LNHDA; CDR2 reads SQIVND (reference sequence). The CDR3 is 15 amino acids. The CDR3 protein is CASWPGGVSYNEQFF. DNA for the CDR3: TGTGCCAGTTGGCCCGGGGGGGTATCCTATAATGAGCAGTTCTTC. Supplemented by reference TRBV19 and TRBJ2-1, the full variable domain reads DGGITQSPKYLFRKEGQNVTLSCEQNLNHDAMYWYRQDPGQGLRLIYYSQIVNDFQKGDIAEGYSVSREKKESFPLTVTSAQKNPTAFYLCASWPGGVSYNEQFFGPGTRLTVL.

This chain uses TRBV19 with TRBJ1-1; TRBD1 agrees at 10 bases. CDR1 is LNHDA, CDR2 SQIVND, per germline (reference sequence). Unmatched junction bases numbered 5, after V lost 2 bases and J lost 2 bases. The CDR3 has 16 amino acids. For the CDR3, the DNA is TGTGCCAGTAGTATACCGGACAGGGGGTTAAACACTGAAGCTTTCTTT. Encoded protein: CASSIPDRGLNTEAFF. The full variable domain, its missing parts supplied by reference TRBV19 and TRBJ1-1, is DGGITQSPKYLFRKEGQNVTLSCEQNLNHDAMYWYRQDPGQGLRLIYYSQIVNDFQKGDIAEGYSVSREKKESFPLTVTSAQKNPTAFYLCASSIPDRGLNTEAFFGQGTRLTVV.

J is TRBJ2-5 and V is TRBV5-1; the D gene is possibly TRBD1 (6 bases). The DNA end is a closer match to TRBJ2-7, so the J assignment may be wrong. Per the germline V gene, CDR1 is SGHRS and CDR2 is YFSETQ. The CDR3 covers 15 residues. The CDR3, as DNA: TGCGCCAGCAGCGGGGAACAGGGAATCTCCTACGAGCAGTACTTC. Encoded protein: CASSGEQGISYEQYF.

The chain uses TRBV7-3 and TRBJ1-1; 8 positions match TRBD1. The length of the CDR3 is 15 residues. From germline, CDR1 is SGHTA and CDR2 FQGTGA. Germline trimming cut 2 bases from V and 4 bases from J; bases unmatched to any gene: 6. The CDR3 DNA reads TGTGCCAGCAGCTTACAGGGGGCCAGTGGCACTGAAGCTTTCTTT. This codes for CASSLQGASGTEAFF.